A selection of T cell receptor beta chains follows, all from one sample in a study of T cells in localized non-small cell lung cancer. Profiled with immunoSEQ multiplex PCR; TCRdb holds only in-frame clones, not every one. In the table there are around 140,000 clones, more than 80% of which are singletons. The material was peripheral blood, obtained before any cancer treatment. Source of these receptors: a female donor at least 60 years old with stage I lung adenocarcinoma. The CDR3 runs from the conserved cysteine through the conserved F or W. The D gene is left open where the match is weak. Size values are once, few and many counts, or a class for expanded clones, and some rows have none.

D: -
V: TRBV14
J: TRBJ2-3
size: -
CDR3: CASSLSMGAGTDTQYF
DNA: TGTGCCAGCAGCCTCTCAATGGGGGCCGGCACAGATACGCAGTATTTT

D: -
V: TRBV2
J: TRBJ1-5
size: many
CDR3: CASSPDGRAVQPQHF
DNA: TGTGCCAGCAGCCCAGATGGCAGGGCGGTGCAGCCCCAGCATTTT

D: TRBD2
V: TRBV2
J: TRBJ2-1
size: -
CDR3: CASSGRAGGPGEQFF
DNA: TGTGCCAGCAGCGGTAGAGCGGGAGGGCCGGGTGAGCAGTTCTTC

D: -
V: TRBV7-3
J: TRBJ2-2
size: -
CDR3: CASSLIPGASMNTGELFF
DNA: TGTGCCAGCAGCTTAATACCAGGGGCCAGCATGAACACCGGGGAGCTGTTTTTT

D: TRBD1
V: TRBV7-9
J: TRBJ1-5
size: -
CDR3: CASSINRGVDQPQHF
DNA: TGTGCCAGCAGCATAAACAGGGGAGTAGATCAGCCCCAGCATTTT

D: -
V: TRBV4-2
J: TRBJ2-2
size: -
CDR3: CASSQDLVMAGELFF
DNA: TGTGCCAGCAGCCAAGATCTTGTAATGGCGGGGGAGCTGTTTTTT

D: -
V: TRBV9
J: TRBJ1-4
size: -
CDR3: CASSAGISALNEKLFF
DNA: TGTGCCAGCAGCGCAGGGATCTCCGCACTTAATGAAAAACTGTTTTTT

D: TRBD2
V: TRBV5-5
J: TRBJ2-1
size: -
CDR3: CASSLTLAGGPWEQFF
DNA: TGTGCCAGCAGCTTGACTCTAGCGGGAGGGCCATGGGAGCAGTTCTTC

D: TRBD2
V: TRBV11-2
J: TRBJ2-1
size: -
CDR3: CVLGTSGNRSSYNEQFF
DNA: TGTGTCCTCGGGACTAGCGGGAACCGGAGCTCCTACAATGAGCAGTTCTTC

D: -
V: TRBV4-1
J: TRBJ2-7
size: -
CDR3: CASSQERPYEQYF
DNA: TGCGCCAGCAGCCAGGAACGACCCTACGAGCAGTACTTC

D: TRBD1
V: TRBV2
J: TRBJ2-2
size: -
CDR3: CASRDSNTGELFF
DNA: TGTGCCAGCCGGGACAGCAACACCGGGGAGCTGTTTTTT

D: TRBD1
V: TRBV11-2
J: TRBJ2-3
size: -
CDR3: CASSFTGTGGADTQYF
DNA: TGTGCCAGCAGCTTTACCGGGACAGGGGGTGCAGATACGCAGTATTTT

D: -
V: TRBV2
J: TRBJ2-3
size: -
CDR3: CASSVSGTDTQYF
DNA: TGTGCCAGCAGTGTTTCGGGAACAGATACGCAGTATTTT

D: -
V: TRBV30
J: TRBJ1-1
size: -
CDR3: CAWNAVGGTAFF
DNA: TGTGCCTGGAACGCAGTGGGAGGGACAGCTTTCTTT

D: TRBD1
V: TRBV6-5
J: TRBJ2-7
size: once
CDR3: CASFTGGPPLEQYF
DNA: TGTGCCAGCTTTACAGGGGGCCCTCCTTTAGAGCAGTACTTC

D: -
V: TRBV9
J: TRBJ2-7
size: -
CDR3: CASSVVRHSQEQYF
DNA: TGTGCCAGCAGCGTAGTCAGACATTCACAGGAGCAGTACTTC

D: TRBD1
V: TRBV19
J: TRBJ1-2
size: -
CDR3: CASLRDREREGDGYTF
DNA: TGTGCCAGTCTCCGGGACAGGGAGAGAGAGGGCGATGGCTACACCTTC

D: -
V: TRBV7-3
J: TRBJ2-2
size: -
CDR3: CASSLRASANTGELFF
DNA: TGTGCCAGCAGCTTACGGGCTAGCGCCAACACCGGGGAGCTGTTTTTT

D: -
V: TRBV6-5
J: TRBJ2-7
size: -
CDR3: CASSLIQGTHEQYF
DNA: TGTGCCAGCAGTTTAATCCAGGGTACCCACGAGCAGTACTTC

D: -
V: TRBV21-1
J: TRBJ2-7
size: -
CDR3: CASSKQGIYEQYF
DNA: TGTGCCAGCAGCAAACAGGGTATATACGAGCAGTACTTC

D: -
V: TRBV4-2
J: TRBJ2-1
size: -
CDR3: CASSHTLTAYNEQFF
DNA: TGTGCCAGCAGCCATACCCTCACAGCATACAATGAGCAGTTCTTC

D: TRBD2
V: TRBV18
J: TRBJ2-1
size: -
CDR3: CASCELAASYNEQFF
DNA: TGTGCCAGCTGTGAGCTAGCGGCCTCCTACAATGAGCAGTTCTTC

D: -
V: TRBV12-5
J: TRBJ2-1
size: -
CDR3: CASGLWGTKHNEQFF
DNA: TGTGCTAGTGGTTTGTGGGGGACAAAACACAATGAGCAGTTCTTC

D: -
V: TRBV29-1
J: TRBJ1-1
size: few
CDR3: CSVETANTEAFF
DNA: TGCAGCGTAGAGACGGCGAACACTGAAGCTTTCTTT

D: TRBD2
V: TRBV5-4
J: TRBJ2-1
size: -
CDR3: CASSLAGSGRAIEQFF
DNA: TGTGCCAGCAGCTTGGCAGGGAGCGGGAGGGCCATTGAGCAGTTCTTC

D: -
V: TRBV6-4
J: TRBJ1-2
size: -
CDR3: CASSESTRVDLYGYTF
DNA: TGTGCCAGCAGCGAGTCCACCCGGGTGGACTTATATGGCTACACCTTC

D: TRBD2
V: TRBV2
J: TRBJ2-3
size: -
CDR3: CASSEASGRSYYTDTQYF
DNA: TGTGCCAGCAGTGAGGCTAGCGGGAGGTCCTATTACACAGATACGCAGTATTTT

D: -
V: TRBV7-8
J: TRBJ2-3
size: once
CDR3: CASSLAGVTDTQYF
DNA: TGTGCCAGCAGCTTAGCGGGAGTGACAGATACGCAGTATTTT

D: -
V: TRBV27
J: TRBJ2-2
size: -
CDR3: CASSTPAPNTGELFF
DNA: TGTGCCAGCAGTACTCCCGCCCCGAACACCGGGGAGCTGTTTTTT

D: -
V: TRBV28
J: TRBJ2-1
size: -
CDR3: CASSFPAGTIYNEQFF
DNA: TGTGCCAGCAGTTTTCCTGCCGGAACCATTTACAATGAGCAGTTCTTC

D: -
V: TRBV30
J: TRBJ2-1
size: -
CDR3: CAWSKQVRNNEQFF
DNA: TGTGCCTGGAGTAAACAAGTAAGGAACAATGAGCAGTTCTTC

D: TRBD2
V: TRBV10-1
J: TRBJ2-3
size: -
CDR3: CASSENPTSGSLDTQYF
DNA: TGCGCCAGCAGTGAAAATCCGACTAGCGGGAGTTTAGATACGCAGTATTTT

D: -
V: TRBV15
J: TRBJ2-4
size: once
CDR3: CATSSTQLAKNIQYF
DNA: TGTGCCACCAGCTCGACCCAGCTAGCCAAAAACATTCAGTACTTC

D: -
V: TRBV7-3
J: TRBJ2-1
size: -
CDR3: CASSSGTNNEQFF
DNA: TGTGCCAGCAGCTCAGGGACGAACAATGAGCAGTTCTTC

D: -
V: TRBV5-4
J: TRBJ1-2
size: -
CDR3: CASSSQTVHGYTF
DNA: TGTGCCAGCAGCTCCCAGACAGTGCATGGCTACACCTTC

D: -
V: TRBV28
J: TRBJ2-3
size: -
CDR3: CASTALPADTQYF
DNA: TGTGCCAGCACGGCCCTGCCAGCAGATACGCAGTATTTT

D: -
V: TRBV11-2
J: TRBJ2-7
size: -
CDR3: CASSLEGAKQSYEQYF
DNA: TGTGCCAGCAGCTTAGAGGGGGCTAAACAGTCCTACGAGCAGTACTTC

D: -
V: TRBV21-1
J: TRBJ2-3
size: -
CDR3: CASSKGEERELTDTQYF
DNA: TGTGCCAGCAGCAAAGGGGAGGAGCGGGAGTTAACAGATACGCAGTATTTT